The 32 T cell receptor beta chains below were found in one sample sequenced in a study of cytomegalovirus exposure and HLA in healthy donors. The PCR had 60 Vbeta and 13 Jbeta primers. Here immunoSEQ multiplex PCR was the method, and the copy in TCRdb shows in-frame clones only, minus some. The sample lists some 160,000 clones; about 77% were seen once. The specimen sequenced was PBMCs. Receptor source: a man aged 60 to 75 in good health and CMV-seronegative.

V gene TRBV5-1 combines with J gene TRBJ2-3; D may be TRBD2 (7 bases). Per germline, CDR1 SGHRS and CDR2 YFSETQ. CDR3 length equals 16 residues. The V gene lost 4 bases and the J gene lost 2 bases, with 17 bases spanning the gap. CDR3 sequence: CASSPGKGGATDTQYF. CDR3 bases: TGCGCCAGCAGCCCGGGGAAGGGGGGGGCCACAGATACGCAGTATTTT.

The rearrangement uses TRBV2 and TRBJ2-7; 9 bases match TRBD2. Trimming removed 5 bases from V and 1 base from J; junction bases left unmatched: 6. There are 15 residues in the CDR3. Germline-derived CDR1 and CDR2 are SNHLY and FYNNEI. This chain's CDR3 is CASSLVLAGSYEQYF. The CDR3 region has the DNA TGTGCCAGCAGTCTAGTGCTAGCGGGGTCCTACGAGCAGTACTTC.

This chain connects TRBV5-1 to TRBJ1-4; 9 bases align to TRBD1. Per germline, CDR1 SGHRS and CDR2 YFSETQ. The CDR3 has 15 residues. Trimming took 2 bases from V and 6 from J; bases not matched to a gene: 5. The chain's CDR3 is CASSLQGAKHEKLFF. In DNA form, the CDR3 reads TGCGCCAGCAGCTTACAGGGGGCGAAACATGAAAAACTGTTTTTT. Combining the CDR3 with reference TRBV5-1 and TRBJ1-4 gives the whole variable domain KAGVTQTPRYLIKTRGQQVTLSCSPISGHRSVSWYQQTPGQGLQFLFEYFSETQRNKGNFPGRFSGRQFSNSRSEMNVSTLELGDSALYLCASSLQGAKHEKLFFGSGTQLSVL.

The J gene is TRBJ2-2, the V gene TRBV6-1; TRBD1 is a possible D gene (6 bases). Germline V gives CDR1 MNHNS, CDR2 SASEGT. The CDR3 contains 13 residues. V was pared by 6 bases and J by 7 bases, with 12 bases between. CDR3: CASSPRTDGELFF. CDR3 DNA: TGTGCCAGCAGCCCTCGGACAGACGGGGAGCTGTTTTTT.

The rearrangement links TRBV14 to TRBJ1-1; D might be TRBD1 (6 bases). Germline V gives CDR1 SGHDN, CDR2 FVKESK. This CDR3 has 15 amino acids. V shed 2 bases and J shed 4 bases, with 14 bases lying between them. CDR3 bases: TGTGCCAGCAGCCAAACGGGGACACCACTCACTGAAGCTTTCTTT. It yields the protein CASSQTGTPLTEAFF.

A remark on this clone: Other DNA variants within this sample encode the same CDR3. The V and J genes are TRBV5-1 and TRBJ1-3; TRBD1 might be the D (5 bases). CDR1 is SGHRS and CDR2 is YFSETQ in the germline V gene. This CDR3 is built from 13 residues. V was pared by 4 bases and J by 3 bases, with 8 bases between. The CDR3 coding sequence is TGCGCCAGCAGCCCGGGGGGTGGAAACACCATATATTTT. Amino acid sequence: CASSPGGGNTIYF.

The CDR3 region has the DNA TGTGCCTGGAGTGTTGCGGTTCCTGAAGCTTTCTTT. Translated, it gives CAWSVAVPEAFF. This chain connects TRBV30 to TRBJ1-1, with D uncertain. V was cut by 0 bases and J by 6 bases, with 8 bases left in between. Looked up from germline, CDR1 is GTSNPN and CDR2 is SVGIG (reference sequence). CDR3 length: 12 residues.

The sample holds one count of this clone. This CDR3 is CASSLSQISNQPQHF. Written as DNA, the CDR3 is TGTGCCAGCAGTTTATCGCAGATTAGCAATCAGCCCCAGCATTTT. The genes are TRBV28 and TRBJ1-5; D gene uncertain. Deletions cut 1 base from V and 0 bases from J, with 7 bases between. This CDR3 region has 15 residues. Germline values: CDR1 MDHEN, CDR2 SYDVKM.

The rearrangement uses TRBV19 and TRBJ1-5; D unresolved. Germline CDR1 is LNHDA and CDR2 is SQIVND (reference sequence). Trimming took 2 bases from V and 13 from J, leaving 12 bases between them. The CDR3 extends over 12 amino acids. The CDR3 bases are TGTGCCAGTAGTATACCTCCAGGACTTCAGCATTTT. It is translated as CASSIPPGLQHF.

This rearrangement joins TRBV28 to TRBJ2-1, with 10 bases matching TRBD2. CDR3 length equals 14 residues. The V gene end was trimmed by 5 bases and the J gene end by 8 bases; junction bases not matched to a gene: 6. Germline V gene data show CDR1 as MDHEN and CDR2 as SYDVKM. The CDR3 sequence is CASSLSGRGYEQFF. The CDR3 DNA reads as TGTGCCAGCAGTCTCAGCGGGAGGGGCTATGAGCAGTTCTTC. The full variable domain, in which reference TRBV28 and TRBJ2-1 provide the parts outside the CDR3, is DVKVTQSSRYLVKRTGEKVFLECVQDMDHENMFWYRQDPGLGLRLIYFSYDVKMKEKGDIPEGYSVSREKKERFSLILESASTNQTSMYLCASSLSGRGYEQFFGPGTRLTVL.

The rearrangement links TRBV4-1 to TRBJ1-1; a weak D match, TRBD1 (6 bases). The CDR3 contains 16 residues. Trimming stripped 1 base from V and 3 bases from J, with 15 bases between. Germline CDR1 and CDR2: MGHRA and YSYEKL. The CDR3 nucleotides read TGCGCCAGCAGCCAAGGAAAGGGGGGGTCGGACACTGAAGCTTTCTTT. Its translation: CASSQGKGGSDTEAFF.

This clone showed up just a few times. The chain joins TRBV4-1 to TRBJ1-3; TRBD1 matches 12 bases. Germline values: CDR1 MGHRA, CDR2 YSYEKL. V lost 2 bases, J lost 5 bases, and 10 bases stayed unmatched. The CDR3 is 18 residues long. The CDR3 DNA follows: TGCGCCAGCAGCCAACCTCCGGGACAGGGGGCCCCAAGAAACACCATATATTTT. Residues: CASSQPPGQGAPRNTIYF.

This chain joins TRBV1 and TRBJ1-3; the tabulated D call, TRBD1, remains unverified against the DNA. TRBV1 is classified as a pseudogene. This CDR3 is built from 15 residues. The CDR3 region is CTSSQAHRSGNTIYF. The DNA of the CDR3 is TGCACCAGCAGCCAAGCACACCGCTCTGGAAACACCATATATTTT.

The rearrangement uses TRBV28 and TRBJ2-5; D is unresolved. Trimming took 7 bases from V and 2 from J, leaving 8 bases between them. The CDR3 runs to 12 residues. CDR1 is MDHEN and CDR2 is SYDVKM in the germline V gene. This CDR3 reads CASKVSQETQYF. In DNA, the CDR3 is TGTGCCAGCAAAGTTAGTCAAGAGACCCAGTACTTC.

In its sample, this clone was seen a few times. The chain recombines TRBV7-2 with TRBJ1-3; 7 bases are shared with TRBD1. This CDR3 has 15 amino acids. Unmatched junction bases numbered 2, after V lost 2 bases and J lost 1 base. Germline V gives CDR1 SGHTA, CDR2 FQGNSA. CDR3 in amino acids: CASSLRGQSGNTIYF. The CDR3, as DNA: TGTGCCAGCAGCTTAAGGGGGCAGTCTGGAAACACCATATATTTT. Full variable domain (outside the CDR3, taken from reference TRBV7-2 and TRBJ1-3): GAGVSQSPSNKVTEKGKDVELRCDPISGHTALYWYRQSLGQGLEFLIYFQGNSAPDKSGLPSDRFSAERTGGSVSTLTIQRTQQEDSAVYLCASSLRGQSGNTIYFGEGSWLTVV.

The chain employs TRBV18 and TRBJ2-6, with a tentative D call TRBD1 (6 bases). Trimming stripped 2 bases from V and 8 bases from J, with 16 bases between. The CDR3 has 16 amino acids. Germline-derived CDR1 and CDR2 are KGHSH and LQKENI. CDR3 nucleotide sequence: TGTGCCAGCTCACCATCGGCAGGGACAACCCCCAACGTCCTGACTTTC. This codes for CASSPSAGTTPNVLTF.

This sequence joins TRBV29-1 and TRBJ2-7; 7 positions agree with TRBD1. Germline loops: CDR1 SQVTM, CDR2 ANQGSEA. The J segment lost 9 bases and the V segment lost 3 bases, leaving 14 bases of the junction unmatched. The CDR3 has 14 residues. The CDR3 loop reads CSVEPAGGSVGQYF. The CDR3 DNA follows: TGCAGCGTTGAGCCGGCAGGGGGATCCGTCGGGCAGTACTTC.

This chain links TRBV21-1 with TRBJ2-7; the D call TRBD1 from the table was never checked on the DNA. TRBV21-1 is a pseudogene segment. This CDR3 has 14 residues. The CDR3 sequence: CASSKDRATHEQYF. Written as DNA, the CDR3 is TGTGCCAGCAGCAAGGACAGGGCGACACACGAGCAGTACTTC.

The genes are TRBV10-3 and TRBJ2-1, with 14 bases matching TRBD2. The CDR3 loop spans 14 amino acids. Losses at the gene ends were 10 bases for V and 5 bases for J; bases not matched to a gene: 4. Germline lookup yields CDR1 ENHRY and CDR2 SYGVKD. CDR3 in amino acids: CATTSGGVHNEQFF. DNA of the CDR3: TGTGCCACGACTAGCGGGGGGGTCCACAATGAGCAGTTCTTC.

This clone was counted a single time. This sequence joins TRBV15 and TRBJ1-4, with TRBD1 identical over 7 bases. V shed 5 bases, J shed 4 bases, and the junction held 4 bases outside the gene matches. The CDR3 has 14 residues. Germline V gene data show CDR1 as LNHNV and CDR2 as YYDKDF (reference sequence). The CDR3: CATSRDRNNEKLFF. CDR3 coding DNA: TGTGCCACCAGCCGGGACAGAAATAATGAAAAACTGTTTTTT.

Only one count was recorded for this clone. V and J are TRBV27 and TRBJ2-1; D gene unclear. Germline assignment: CDR1 MNHEY and CDR2 SMNVEV (reference sequence). Trimming stripped 6 bases from V and 3 bases from J, with 6 bases between. The CDR3 runs 12 residues. The CDR3, as DNA: TGTGCCAGCAGGCAGTACTACAATGAGCAGTTCTTC. It encodes CASRQYYNEQFF.

The CDR3 loop reads CATRPWSSYEQYF. CDR3 nucleotide sequence: TGTGCCACACGGCCCTGGAGCTCCTACGAGCAGTACTTC. The chain is built from TRBV2 and TRBJ2-7; no reliable D call. The CDR3 has 13 amino acids. The germline V gene encodes CDR1 SNHLY and CDR2 FYNNEI. The V end was cut by 10 bases, the J end by 0 bases, with 13 bases between.

This clone was seen many times. The gene calls are TRBV27 and TRBJ2-4, with D unresolved. Germline V CDR1 and CDR2: MNHEY, SMNVEV (reference sequence). Trimming shortened V by 2 bases and J by 8 bases, and 13 bases separated the two germline ends. The CDR3 consists of 14 residues. The DNA of the CDR3 is TGTGCCAGCAGTTTAAAATACAGTAAGGACATTCAGTACTTC. Amino acid sequence: CASSLKYSKDIQYF.

This clone was counted once. V is TRBV4-1 and J is TRBJ2-3, with D tentatively TRBD2 (5 bases). Per the germline V gene, CDR1 is MGHRA and CDR2 is YSYEKL. CDR3 length: 12 amino acids. V dropped 2 bases and J dropped 7 bases, with 7 bases sitting between them. The CDR3 spells CASSQQRNTQYF. CDR3 nucleotides: TGCGCCAGCAGCCAACAGCGGAATACGCAGTATTTT.

The rearrangement uses TRBV18 and TRBJ1-1; D gene uncertain. Trimming pared 0 bases from V and 6 bases from J, leaving 11 bases between. Per the germline V gene, CDR1 is KGHSH and CDR2 is LQKENI. The CDR3 has 14 residues. The CDR3 DNA follows: TGTGCCAGCTCACCACCCACAGCCACGGCTGAAGCTTTCTTT. Amino acid sequence: CASSPPTATAEAFF.

In DNA, the CDR3 is TGTGCCAGCAGTTACACCTTTCCGGGGTACGAGCAGTACTTC. Translating it yields CASSYTFPGYEQYF. The rearrangement links TRBV6-5 to TRBJ2-7; weak D call: TRBD2 (5 bases). The CDR3 is 14 residues long. Germline V gene lookup returns CDR1 MNHEY and CDR2 SVGAGI. V lost 2 bases and J lost 4, with 12 bases in between.

The rearrangement uses TRBV15 and TRBJ2-1; TRBD2 matches at 8 bases. The germline V gene encodes CDR1 LNHNV and CDR2 YYDKDF (reference sequence). The J segment lost 10 bases and the V segment lost 0 bases, leaving 5 bases of the junction unmatched. The CDR3 covers 14 residues. The CDR3 is CATSREGTSREQFF. DNA for the CDR3: TGTGCCACCAGCAGAGAGGGGACTAGTAGGGAGCAGTTCTTC. The whole variable domain, filled in from reference TRBV15 and TRBJ2-1, reads DAMVIQNPRYQVTQFGKPVTLSCSQTLNHNVMYWYQQKSSQAPKLLFHYYDKDFNNEADTPDNFQSRRPNTSFCFLDIRSPGLGDTAMYLCATSREGTSREQFFGPGTRLTVL.

The genes are TRBV6-6 and TRBJ1-5; 7 bases fit TRBD1. J lost 3 bases, V lost 7 bases, and 9 bases had no gene match. Germline V gene sequence: CDR1 MNHNY, CDR2 SVGAGI (reference sequence). The CDR3 has 15 amino acids. The CDR3 bases are TGTGCCAGCAACTACCCCAGGGGGTCCAATCAGCCCCAGCATTTT. As protein: CASNYPRGSNQPQHF.

This clone has just a few counts. The J gene is TRBJ1-1, the V gene TRBV29-1, with 7 nucleotides matching TRBD1. J was trimmed by 1 base and V by 7 bases; bases with no gene match: 6. Germline-derived CDR1 and CDR2 are SQVTM and ANQGSEA. CDR3 length: 13 residues. The CDR3 DNA sequence: TGCAGCGGTGGGACAGTGGAGAACACTGAAGCTTTCTTT. Encoded protein: CSGGTVENTEAFF.

This sequence joins TRBV18 and TRBJ2-7; TRBD1 is a possible D gene (6 bases). The V gene lost 2 bases and the J gene lost 5 bases, with 16 bases spanning the gap. Germline lookup yields CDR1 KGHSH and CDR2 LQKENI. The CDR3 is made up of 15 amino acids. This CDR3 is CASSPNAQGYHEQYF. CDR3 bases: TGTGCCAGCTCACCAAATGCCCAGGGGTACCACGAGCAGTACTTC.

This clone appeared a few times. J is TRBJ2-2 and V is TRBV6-5; 10 nucleotides line up with TRBD2. Germline assignment: CDR1 MNHEY and CDR2 SVGAGI. The V and J ends lost 2 bases and 4 bases, in that order; junction bases with no gene match: 4. The CDR3 has 16 amino acids. The CDR3 reads CASSYSGGAGTGELFF. DNA for the CDR3: TGTGCCAGCAGTTACAGCGGGGGGGCGGGCACCGGGGAGCTGTTTTTT.

The rearrangement joins TRBV6-1 to TRBJ2-7; 7 positions match TRBD1. Trimming removed 2 bases from V and 2 bases from J; junction bases left unmatched: 6. CDR1 is MNHNS and CDR2 is SASEGT in the germline V gene. The CDR3 is made up of 15 amino acids. Here the CDR3 reads CASSELTGLTYEQYF. CDR3 sequence (DNA): TGTGCCAGCAGTGAATTGACAGGGCTCACCTACGAGCAGTACTTC.